This T cell receptor (beta chain) was profiled in a study of T cell responses to AZD1222 COVID-19 vaccine. About the study: Both about-4-week and about-12-week second-dose recipients were combined.

Generated by immunoSEQ multiplex PCR, the TCRdb table keeps only in-frame clones and is missing some. The sample carries about 100,000 clones, around 90% recorded once. With respect to this clone: As yet, its antigen is unknown.

Findings of the study overall: Donors in the cohort were predominantly white British and more often female, and clonal diversity was possibly underestimated.

CDR3 length equals 13 residues. Germline-derived CDR1 and CDR2 are SNHLY and FYNNEI. V lost 6 bases and J lost 0, with 3 bases in between. The J gene is TRBJ1-6, the V gene TRBV2; D not certain. The sequences come from peripheral blood, collected on day 0 of AZD1222 vaccination. This receptor was identified in an adult in good health. The CDR3 DNA follows: TGTGCCAGCAGCCCCTCCTATAATTCACCCCTCCACTTT. Amino acids: CASSPSYNSPLHF.